This T cell receptor beta chain was retrieved from a study of PD-1 blockade in classical Hodgkin lymphoma. Study details: Patients were dosed intravenously with nivolumab at 3 mg/kg every 2 weeks.

In the case of this clone: The antigen is not known.

Points from the study as a whole: Newly diagnosed patients were reported to exhibit reduced baseline TCR diversity relative to healthy donors. Any patient who commenced nivolumab under 1 year after ASCT was excluded. CD4+ but not CD8+ TCR diversity rose significantly by C4D1.

This CDR3 region has 17 residues. Germline lookup yields CDR1 LNHNV and CDR2 YYDKDF (reference sequence). J gave up 3 bases and V 3 bases, and 7 bases lay outside the gene matches. Produced via immunoSEQ multiplex PCR; TCRdb's table is partial and in-frame only. Of about 20,000 clones in the sample, roughly 84% were seen once. The time point is: cycle 4 day 1 (C4D1), after less than 7 weeks of nivolumab. Each of the patients experienced relapse following autologous stem cell transplantation, and their brentuximab vedotin exposure differed. The authors enriched CD8+ T cells from thawed PBMCs via magnetic negative selection.

This specimen was CD8+ T cells from blood, taken before the fourth cycle of nivolumab. The TCR comes from a human donor with classical Hodgkin lymphoma. The V call is TRBV15, the J call TRBJ2-3; 12 positions agree with TRBD2. CDR3 amino acids: CATSRDMTSGGTDTQYF. The CDR3 nucleotides read TGTGCCACCAGCAGGGATATGACTAGCGGGGGAACAGATACGCAGTATTTT. The variable domain in full, completed from reference TRBV15 and TRBJ2-3, reads DAMVIQNPRYQVTQFGKPVTLSCSQTLNHNVMYWYQQKSSQAPKLLFHYYDKDFNNEADTPDNFQSRRPNTSFCFLDIRSPGLGDTAMYLCATSRDMTSGGTDTQYFGPGTRLTVL.